The 7 T cell receptor beta chains in this list originate from one sample, sequenced in a study of blood T cell repertoires in COVID-19 (dated by TCRdb to the early 2020s). Receptors were amplified or captured by the immunoSEQ multiplex PCR assay. Sourced from immuneACCESS, this table was stored by TCRdb with only in-frame sequences that have V and J called. A share of the clones is absent; for the studies checked, an unresolved V gene accounts for under half, and the remainder has no known explanation. The sample data list tens of thousands of clones, and 75% to 80% of these were observed just once. About 50% of the sample belongs to the ten largest clones. Material for sequencing was peripheral blood. The receptors come from a woman aged 80 or older with acute or convalescent COVID-19.

The V call is TRBV5-1, the J call TRBJ2-5; 11 bases match TRBD2. The CDR3 has 14 amino acids. Germline CDR1 is SGHRS and CDR2 is YFSETQ. V lost 4 bases to trimming and J lost 3 bases; unmatched junction nucleotides: 2. The CDR3 DNA follows: TGCGCCAGCAGCCCGGGACTAGCGGAAGAGACCCAGTACTTC. Translating gives CASSPGLAEETQYF.

At least ten counts were recorded for this clone. This chain joins TRBV14 and TRBJ2-7; 8 bases align to TRBD1. The germline V gene has CDR1 SGHDN and CDR2 FVKESK. After removal of 3 bases from V and 3 bases from J, the junction contained 7 bases not matched to a gene. The CDR3 contains 15 residues. The CDR3: CASSQGSGGGYEQYF. CDR3 nucleotide sequence: TGTGCCAGCAGCCAGGGTTCAGGGGGCGGCTACGAGCAGTACTTC.

The gene calls are TRBV7-3 and TRBJ2-2, with 12 bases that match TRBD1. The CDR3 totals 16 residues. The junction had 2 bases not matched to a gene; V was cut back by 1 base and J by 5 bases. The germline CDR1 and CDR2 sequences are SGHTA and FQGTGA. CDR3 coding DNA: TGTGCCAGCAGCTTAAGGGACAGGGGGCTAACCGGGGAGCTGTTTTTT. Translating gives CASSLRDRGLTGELFF.

In this sample, this clone turned up once. V is TRBV27 and J is TRBJ2-1, with a tentative D call TRBD2 (6 bases). The germline V gene encodes CDR1 MNHEY and CDR2 SMNVEV (reference sequence). V lost 5 bases and J lost 10, with 15 bases in between. The length of the CDR3 is 13 residues. CDR3: CASSPSRRGEQFF. The CDR3 DNA sequence: TGTGCCAGCAGTCCCTCGAGGAGGGGCGAGCAGTTCTTC.

This chain links TRBV4-2 with TRBJ2-3; 7 bases line up with TRBD2. Germline values: CDR1 LGHNA, CDR2 YNFKEQ. V dropped 2 bases and J dropped 2; count of bases not matched to a gene: 7. The CDR3 is made up of 16 amino acids. The CDR3 reads CASSQRGGSPTDTQYF. Written as DNA, the CDR3 is TGTGCCAGCAGCCAACGAGGCGGGAGTCCCACAGATACGCAGTATTTT.

The V gene is TRBV6-5, the J gene TRBJ2-2, with a tentative D call TRBD2 (5 bases). Per germline, CDR1 MNHEY and CDR2 SVGAGI. This CDR3 comprises 14 residues. The V and J ends lost 6 bases and 6 bases respectively, with 14 bases between them. The CDR3 DNA sequence: TGTGCCAGCAGCCGGATTAGCGAGGCCGGGGAGCTGTTTTTT. Amino acids: CASSRISEAGELFF.

In nucleotides, the CDR3 is TGTGCCAGCAGCTTTACACAGGGGCCCAACTATGGCTACACCTTC. Its protein product is CASSFTQGPNYGYTF. The chain combines TRBV7-2 with TRBJ1-2; 7 nucleotides align to TRBD1. The J segment lost 2 bases and the V segment lost 3 bases, leaving 6 bases of the junction unmatched. There are 15 residues in the CDR3. From germline, CDR1 is SGHTA and CDR2 FQGNSA.